These T cell receptor beta chains were read from a single sample in a study of human T cells and chemical hapten exposure. TCRdb called the RACE reads again in MiXCR, with one record for every CDR3 protein. The data hold some 300,000 distinct CDR3 sequences, with around 5.5% observed a single time. Sequenced material: whole blood, taken in connection with sensitization to the hapten diphenylcyclopropenone (DPC). The receptor source for this set is a woman aged 18-29 years with alopecia areata. Some clones in this sample may be carry-over from other donors' samples. The CDR3 runs from the conserved cysteine through the conserved F or W. A D gene is named only where the DNA matches it firmly. Rows give clone size only sometimes, using once, few, many, or a class for an expanded clone.

j_gene: TRBJ2-4; len: 18; d_gene: -; v_gene: TRBV11-2; abundance: many; CDR3aa: CASSSVGGPMVAKNIQYF; CDR3nt: TGTGCCAGCAGCTCAGTCGGGGGGCCAATGGTAGCCAAAAACATTCAGTACTTC
j_gene: TRBJ1-1; len: 13; d_gene: -; v_gene: TRBV12-3/TRBV12-4; abundance: -; CDR3aa: CASRNRDGTEAFF; CDR3nt: TGTGCCAGCAGGAACAGGGATGGCACTGAAGCTTTCTTT
j_gene: TRBJ2-6; len: 15; d_gene: -; v_gene: TRBV7-2; abundance: few; CDR3aa: CASSFPQGNLNVLTF; CDR3nt: TGTGCCAGCAGCTTCCCACAGGGAAATCTCAACGTCCTGACTTTC
j_gene: TRBJ1-1; len: 13; d_gene: -; v_gene: TRBV28; abundance: many; CDR3aa: CASSSPDKGEAFF; CDR3nt: TGTGCCAGCAGTTCCCCCGACAAAGGTGAAGCTTTCTTT
j_gene: TRBJ2-2; len: 15; d_gene: -; v_gene: TRBV4-1; abundance: many; CDR3aa: CASSQEGRNTGELFF; CDR3nt: TGCGCCAGCAGCCAAGAAGGGAGGAACACCGGGGAGCTGTTTTTT
j_gene: TRBJ1-2; len: 14; d_gene: -; v_gene: TRBV12-3/TRBV12-4; abundance: many; CDR3aa: CASSLPQLSRGYTF; CDR3nt: TGTGCCAGCAGTTTGCCACAGCTCTCTAGAGGCTACACCTTC
j_gene: TRBJ1-5; len: 16; d_gene: TRBD1; v_gene: TRBV18; abundance: many; CDR3aa: CASSPTTGQTGQPQHF; CDR3nt: TGTGCCAGCTCACCAACGACAGGGCAGACGGGTCAGCCCCAGCATTTT
j_gene: TRBJ1-4; len: 16; d_gene: -; v_gene: TRBV6-6; abundance: many; CDR3aa: CASSYSIGWTNEKLFF; CDR3nt: TGTGCCAGCAGTTACTCCATAGGATGGACTAATGAAAAACTGTTTTTT
j_gene: TRBJ2-7; len: 15; d_gene: TRBD1; v_gene: TRBV27; abundance: -; CDR3aa: CASSQTGANSYEQYF; CDR3nt: TGTGCCAGCAGCCAGACAGGGGCCAACTCCTACGAGCAGTACTTC
j_gene: TRBJ2-5; len: 14; d_gene: -; v_gene: TRBV5-1; abundance: once; CDR3aa: CASSFGSHRETQYF; CDR3nt: TGCGCCAGCAGCTTCGGCTCCCACCGAGAGACCCAGTACTTC
j_gene: TRBJ2-1; len: 16; d_gene: -; v_gene: TRBV9; abundance: many; CDR3aa: CASSVAGGGTYNEQFF; CDR3nt: TGTGCCAGCAGCGTAGCGGGTGGGGGGACATACAATGAGCAGTTCTTC
j_gene: TRBJ1-2; len: 17; d_gene: -; v_gene: TRBV18; abundance: -; CDR3aa: CASSPPVNPKSDYGYTF; CDR3nt: TGTGCCAGCTCACCACCGGTGAACCCAAAGTCGGACTATGGCTACACCTTC
j_gene: TRBJ2-3; len: 16; d_gene: TRBD1; v_gene: TRBV7-2; abundance: many; CDR3aa: CASSLGGQDWRDTQYF; CDR3nt: TGTGCCAGCAGCTTAGGGGGACAGGACTGGAGAGATACGCAGTATTTT
j_gene: TRBJ1-2; len: 14; d_gene: TRBD1; v_gene: TRBV18; abundance: few; CDR3aa: CASSPDRVSYGYTF; CDR3nt: TGTGCCAGCTCACCGGACAGGGTGTCCTATGGCTACACCTTC
j_gene: TRBJ2-1; len: 18; d_gene: TRBD1; v_gene: TRBV5-1; abundance: -; CDR3aa: CASSLRVQGVLLDNEQFF; CDR3nt: TGCGCCAGCAGCTTGAGGGTACAGGGGGTTCTCCTGGACAATGAGCAGTTCTTC
j_gene: TRBJ1-1; len: 13; d_gene: -; v_gene: TRBV10-3; abundance: -; CDR3aa: CAIRGPVGTEAFF; CDR3nt: TGTGCCATCAGGGGACCGGTGGGCACTGAAGCTTTCTTT
j_gene: TRBJ1-6; len: 16; d_gene: -; v_gene: TRBV27; abundance: many; CDR3aa: CASSLKGPTFNSPLHF; CDR3nt: TGTGCCAGCAGTTTAAAGGGCCCGACCTTTAATTCACCCCTCCACTTT
j_gene: TRBJ1-2; len: 15; d_gene: TRBD1; v_gene: TRBV6-2/TRBV6-3; abundance: -; CDR3aa: CASTKPPGQTYGYTF; CDR3nt: TGTGCCAGCACCAAACCGCCGGGACAGACCTATGGCTACACCTTC
j_gene: TRBJ1-4; len: 13; d_gene: TRBD1; v_gene: TRBV29-1; abundance: many; CDR3aa: CSVTWDSNEKLFF; CDR3nt: TGCAGCGTTACATGGGACAGCAATGAAAAACTGTTTTTT
j_gene: TRBJ1-1; len: 13; d_gene: -; v_gene: TRBV20-1; abundance: -; CDR3aa: CSASYTEGTEAFF; CDR3nt: TGCAGTGCTTCATATACGGAGGGGACTGAAGCTTTCTTT
j_gene: TRBJ1-2; len: 13; d_gene: TRBD1; v_gene: TRBV20-1; abundance: few; CDR3aa: CSAKTGTAYGYTF; CDR3nt: TGCAGTGCTAAGACCGGGACAGCCTATGGCTACACCTTC
j_gene: TRBJ1-1; len: 15; d_gene: TRBD1; v_gene: TRBV9; abundance: -; CDR3aa: CASSVGQGAGTEAFF; CDR3nt: TGTGCCAGCAGCGTAGGCCAGGGGGCAGGCACTGAAGCTTTCTTT
j_gene: TRBJ1-4; len: 17; d_gene: -; v_gene: TRBV27; abundance: many; CDR3aa: CASSLQAPGVTNEKLFF; CDR3nt: TGTGCCAGCAGCCTCCAAGCCCCAGGGGTGACTAATGAAAAACTGTTTTTT
j_gene: TRBJ2-7; len: 14; d_gene: -; v_gene: TRBV20-1; abundance: many; CDR3aa: CSARSRGDTGEQYF; CDR3nt: TGCAGTGCTAGGTCGAGGGGGGACACAGGCGAGCAGTACTTC
j_gene: TRBJ2-7; len: 15; d_gene: -; v_gene: TRBV6-1; abundance: -; CDR3aa: CASSERGTGSYEQYF; CDR3nt: TGTGCCAGCAGTGAACGTGGGACTGGGTCCTACGAGCAGTACTTC
j_gene: TRBJ1-6; len: 13; d_gene: -; v_gene: TRBV9; abundance: many; CDR3aa: CASSGEYQTALHF; CDR3nt: TGTGCCAGCAGCGGGGAGTACCAAACGGCCCTCCACTTT
j_gene: TRBJ2-1; len: 18; d_gene: -; v_gene: TRBV7-9; abundance: -; CDR3aa: CASSLRGGGRPVHNEQFF; CDR3nt: TGTGCCAGCAGCTTACGGGGCGGGGGCCGACCCGTACACAATGAGCAGTTCTTC
j_gene: TRBJ1-2; len: 15; d_gene: -; v_gene: TRBV7-8; abundance: few; CDR3aa: CASSPFGRAERGYTF; CDR3nt: TGTGCCAGCAGCCCTTTCGGCAGGGCGGAGCGTGGCTACACCTTC
j_gene: TRBJ2-7; len: 16; d_gene: TRBD1; v_gene: TRBV15; abundance: -; CDR3aa: CATSRERDSYSYEQYF; CDR3nt: TGTGCCACCAGCAGAGAGAGGGACAGTTACTCCTACGAGCAGTACTTC
j_gene: TRBJ1-1; len: 18; d_gene: TRBD1; v_gene: TRBV3-1; abundance: many; CDR3aa: CASSRTPGTGGGSTEAFF; CDR3nt: TGTGCCAGCAGCCGCACGCCCGGGACAGGGGGCGGTAGCACTGAAGCTTTCTTT
j_gene: TRBJ2-2; len: 14; d_gene: -; v_gene: TRBV7-9; abundance: -; CDR3aa: CASSLGRTPGELFF; CDR3nt: TGTGCCAGCAGCTTAGGGCGTACACCCGGGGAGCTGTTTTTT
j_gene: TRBJ1-2; len: 13; d_gene: -; v_gene: TRBV12-3/TRBV12-4; abundance: many; CDR3aa: CASSLTEDMAKTF; CDR3nt: TGTGCCAGCAGTTTAACCGAAGACATGGCTAAGACCTTC
j_gene: TRBJ1-5; len: 16; d_gene: -; v_gene: TRBV4-3; abundance: many; CDR3aa: CASSQDIGEGGQPQHF; CDR3nt: TGCGCCAGCAGCCAAGATATCGGGGAAGGAGGTCAGCCCCAGCATTTT
j_gene: TRBJ2-7; len: 15; d_gene: TRBD2; v_gene: TRBV14; abundance: -; CDR3aa: CASSQVNRGAYEQYF; CDR3nt: TGTGCCAGCAGCCAAGTAAACCGGGGGGCCTACGAGCAGTACTTC
j_gene: TRBJ2-3; len: 15; d_gene: -; v_gene: TRBV6-5; abundance: few; CDR3aa: CASRRSGGHTDTQYF; CDR3nt: TGTGCCAGCAGGAGGTCCGGGGGGCACACAGATACGCAGTATTTT
j_gene: TRBJ1-3; len: 13; d_gene: -; v_gene: TRBV20-1; abundance: many; CDR3aa: CSASLDSGNTIYF; CDR3nt: TGCAGTGCTAGTCTGGACTCTGGAAACACCATATATTTT
j_gene: TRBJ2-3; len: 14; d_gene: TRBD2; v_gene: TRBV29-1; abundance: -; CDR3aa: CSVSRGELTDTQYF; CDR3nt: TGCAGCGTTTCCCGGGGGGAACTCACAGATACGCAGTATTTT
j_gene: TRBJ2-3; len: 16; d_gene: -; v_gene: TRBV4-3; abundance: many; CDR3aa: CASSRVGLSTPYTQYF; CDR3nt: TGCGCCAGCAGCCGGGTCGGACTCTCAACCCCCTATACGCAGTATTTT
j_gene: TRBJ1-1; len: 11; d_gene: -; v_gene: TRBV12-3/TRBV12-4; abundance: few; CDR3aa: CASSSGGEAFF; CDR3nt: TGTGCCAGCAGTTCGGGGGGGGAAGCTTTCTTT
j_gene: TRBJ2-3; len: 12; d_gene: -; v_gene: TRBV2; abundance: many; CDR3aa: CASSNRDDTQYF; CDR3nt: TGTGCCAGCAGTAACCGGGACGATACGCAGTATTTT
j_gene: TRBJ2-3; len: 14; d_gene: -; v_gene: TRBV2; abundance: -; CDR3aa: CASKTTNGGDTQYF; CDR3nt: TGTGCCAGCAAGACTACCAATGGGGGAGATACGCAGTATTTT
j_gene: TRBJ1-2; len: 14; d_gene: -; v_gene: TRBV15; abundance: many; CDR3aa: CATSPTRGMNGYTF; CDR3nt: TGTGCCACCAGCCCGACACGAGGGATGAATGGCTACACCTTC
j_gene: TRBJ1-2; len: 15; d_gene: TRBD1; v_gene: TRBV12-3/TRBV12-4; abundance: -; CDR3aa: CASSLGDSAGYGYTF; CDR3nt: TGTGCCAGCAGTTTAGGGGACAGCGCTGGCTATGGCTACACCTTC
j_gene: TRBJ1-4; len: 16; d_gene: TRBD1; v_gene: TRBV7-9; abundance: many; CDR3aa: CASSGGQGRANEKLFF; CDR3nt: TGTGCCAGCAGCGGAGGACAGGGGAGGGCTAATGAAAAACTGTTTTTT
j_gene: TRBJ1-5; len: 15; d_gene: -; v_gene: TRBV5-5; abundance: many; CDR3aa: CASSVGPDSNQPQHF; CDR3nt: TGTGCCAGCAGCGTGGGACCGGATAGCAATCAGCCCCAGCATTTT